The 29 T cell receptor beta chains presented below share a single source sample, sequenced in a study of T cell responses to AZD1222 COVID-19 vaccine. Only in-frame clones appear in the TCRdb table, and some are missing; sequencing was by immunoSEQ multiplex PCR. Of 190,000 or so clones listed, roughly nine tenths are singletons. The specimen comprised peripheral blood, sampled 28 days after the second AZD1222 dose. Receptor source: an adult who received the AZD1222 COVID-19 vaccine.

The sample holds one count of this clone. V is TRBV27 and J is TRBJ1-2; the D is unclear. Germline CDR1 and CDR2: MNHEY and SMNVEV (reference sequence). This CDR3 contains 13 residues. V was pared by 3 bases and J by 2 bases, with 7 bases between. CDR3 sequence (DNA): TGTGCCAGCAGTTTTGGCAGCAACTATGGCTACACCTTC. It is translated as CASSFGSNYGYTF.

In regard to this clone: In the same sample, other DNA sequences code for this CDR3. J is TRBJ1-5 and V is TRBV4-2; D gene uncertain. Germline V lookup: CDR1 LGHNA, CDR2 YNFKEQ. This CDR3 has 15 residues. Trimming shortened V by 2 bases and J by 2 bases, and 10 bases separated the two germline ends. CDR3 loop: CASSQFTGGNQPQHF. In DNA form, the CDR3 reads TGTGCCAGCAGCCAATTTACGGGTGGCAATCAGCCCCAGCATTTT.

This chain uses TRBV28 with TRBJ2-1; D is perhaps TRBD2 (6 bases). CDR3 size: 15 residues. V gave up 5 bases and J gave up 5 bases, with 16 bases separating them. Germline CDR1 MDHEN, CDR2 SYDVKM. This CDR3 reads CASSPAGFLNNEQFF. CDR3 bases: TGTGCCAGCAGTCCAGCGGGTTTCCTCAACAATGAGCAGTTCTTC.

This clone was picked up a small number of times. This chain uses TRBV27 with TRBJ2-7; D tentatively reads TRBD1 or TRBD2 (6 bases each). Germline loops: CDR1 MNHEY, CDR2 SMNVEV (reference sequence). The CDR3 has 15 amino acids. Trimming took off 7 bases at V and 2 bases at J, with 18 bases between the two ends. CDR3 DNA: TGTGCCAGCAAACTCAGGGGTGGCGGGGCCTACGAGCAGTACTTC. Translated: CASKLRGGGAYEQYF.

This chain joins TRBV19 and TRBJ2-1; 11 bases agree with TRBD2. CDR3 length: 16 residues. Trimming took 1 base from V and 6 from J; bases not matched to a gene: 5. In germline, CDR1 is LNHDA, CDR2 SQIVND (reference sequence). CDR3 sequence reads: CASSIVRTSGRNEQFF. In DNA form, the CDR3 reads TGTGCCAGTAGTATAGTAAGGACTAGCGGGCGCAATGAGCAGTTCTTC.

V usage is TRBV5-1 and J usage is TRBJ2-2; 10 bases fit TRBD1. The length of the CDR3 is 15 residues. The V gene end was trimmed by 4 bases and the J gene end by 4 bases; junction bases not matched to a gene: 4. The V gene's germline CDR1 is SGHRS and CDR2 YFSETQ. In DNA form, the CDR3 reads TGCGCCAGCAGCGCCCGGGACAGGGGCACCGGGGAGCTGTTTTTT. It codes for CASSARDRGTGELFF.

The rearrangement links TRBV11-2 to TRBJ2-1, with TRBD2 identical over 7 bases. After removal of 4 bases from V and 1 base from J, the junction contained 7 bases not matched to a gene. The germline V gene encodes CDR1 SGHAT and CDR2 FQNNGV. The CDR3 runs to 16 residues. The CDR3 here is CASSSGKRESYNEQFF. The CDR3 nucleotides read TGTGCCAGCAGCTCAGGAAAGCGGGAATCCTACAATGAGCAGTTCTTC.

This chain joins TRBV4-2 and TRBJ1-5, with D perhaps matching TRBD1 (5 bases). The CDR3 runs to 19 residues. Germline loops: CDR1 LGHNA, CDR2 YNFKEQ. V was clipped by 0 bases and J by 2 bases, with 20 bases between them. CDR3 nucleotide sequence: TGTGCCAGCAGCCAAGATCTGGGGGAGAGATTGGGACGCAATCAGCCCCAGCATTTT. Its translation is CASSQDLGERLGRNQPQHF.

The V and J genes are TRBV5-8 and TRBJ2-2; 8 bases line up with TRBD2. Per the germline V gene, CDR1 is SGHTS and CDR2 is YDEGEE. This CDR3 spans 15 amino acids. Trimming took 2 bases from V and 5 from J; bases not matched to a gene: 5. This CDR3 is CASSLWGLVTGELFF. In DNA, the CDR3 is TGTGCCAGCAGCTTATGGGGACTAGTAACCGGGGAGCTGTTTTTT.

This chain joins TRBV7-2 and TRBJ2-7; TRBD2 agrees at 10 bases. This CDR3 contains 15 residues. The J segment lost 2 bases and the V segment lost 5 bases, leaving 6 bases of the junction unmatched. CDR1 and CDR2 (germline): SGHTA, FQGNSA. The DNA for the CDR3 is TGTGCCAGCAGCCCGAGGACTAGCGGTACCTACGAGCAGTACTTC. Amino acids: CASSPRTSGTYEQYF.

This clone was found once. One end of the junction fails to match germline, which may point to a read error. This chain uses TRBV14 with TRBJ2-7; 9 bases agree with TRBD1. The CDR3 runs 13 residues. In germline, CDR1 is SGHDN, CDR2 FVKESK. In DNA, the CDR3 is TGTGCCAGCAGCCAAGTCCGGGACAGGGCCCAGGACTTC. Its protein is CASSQVRDRAQDF.

The chain is built from TRBV11-3 and TRBJ2-1, with 10 bases aligning to TRBD2. Germline V gene data show CDR1 as SGHNT and CDR2 as YENEEA. V lost 5 bases, J lost 7 bases, and 11 bases stayed unmatched. The CDR3 is 16 amino acids. CDR3 nucleotides: TGTGCCAGCAGCCTACGACTAGCGGGTAGTATAAATGAGCAGTTCTTC. This gives the protein CASSLRLAGSINEQFF.

This chain links TRBV3-1 (or the pseudogene TRBV3-2) with TRBJ2-1; 10 bases are shared with TRBD2. CDR3 length equals 14 residues. The germline V gene has CDR1 LGHDT and CDR2 YNNKEL (reference sequence). V lost 2 bases to trimming and J lost 5 bases; unmatched junction nucleotides: 0. The CDR3 DNA sequence: TGTGCCAGCAGCCAACTAGCGGGAGACAATGAGCAGTTCTTC. Translating it yields CASSQLAGDNEQFF.

J is TRBJ1-1 and V is TRBV5-1; tentatively, D is TRBD1 (6 bases). The germline V and J ends were trimmed by 2 bases and 6 bases, with 11 bases remaining between them. From germline, CDR1 is SGHRS and CDR2 YFSETQ. There are 13 residues in the CDR3. CDR3 coding DNA: TGCGCCAGCAGCTTCTGGGGGGCGCCTGAAGCTTTCTTT. It encodes CASSFWGAPEAFF.

V gene TRBV5-1 combines with J gene TRBJ2-7; no clear D. CDR1 and CDR2 from the germline V gene are SGHRS and YFSETQ. CDR3 length: 12 residues. Trimming shortened V by 0 bases and J by 8 bases, and 9 bases separated the two germline ends. CDR3 amino acids: CASSLVDSQQYF. The DNA for the CDR3 is TGCGCCAGCAGCTTGGTTGATTCCCAGCAGTACTTC.

The rearrangement links TRBV5-1 to TRBJ2-1, with 7 bases matching TRBD2. The CDR3 covers 15 residues. With 0 bases clipped from V and 6 bases from J, the junction kept 6 bases outside the gene matches. Germline CDR1 SGHRS, CDR2 YFSETQ. The CDR3 here is CASSLGLAEGNEQFF. The CDR3 DNA reads as TGCGCCAGCAGCTTGGGGCTAGCGGAGGGCAATGAGCAGTTCTTC.

V usage is TRBV5-1 and J usage is TRBJ2-1; D is unresolved. The CDR3 extends over 12 amino acids. Trimming removed 4 bases from V and 8 bases from J, with 10 bases in between. Germline V CDR1 and CDR2: SGHRS, YFSETQ. For the CDR3, the DNA is TGCGCCAGCAGCCTGTTAGTCGATGAGCAGTTCTTC. Its protein product is CASSLLVDEQFF.

This chain connects TRBV3-1 (or the pseudogene TRBV3-2) to TRBJ1-1; D is undetermined. Germline CDR1 is LGHDT and CDR2 is YNNKEL (reference sequence). Trimming pared 1 base from V and 3 bases from J, leaving 6 bases between. CDR3 size: 13 residues. The CDR3 protein is CASSQGKDTEAFF. CDR3 DNA sequence: TGTGCCAGCAGCCAAGGCAAGGACACTGAAGCTTTCTTT.

CDR3 amino acids: CATSRDKGRPDQYF. CDR3 nucleotide sequence: TGTGCCACCAGCAGAGATAAGGGCCGCCCCGACCAGTACTTC. This chain connects TRBV15 to TRBJ2-5; no reliable D call. Germline CDR1 is LNHNV and CDR2 is YYDKDF (reference sequence). The CDR3 spans 14 residues. Trimming pared 0 bases from V and 10 bases from J, leaving 15 bases between.

V gene TRBV24-1 combines with J gene TRBJ1-1; D not certain. There are 13 residues in the CDR3. CDR1 is KGHDR and CDR2 is SFDVKD in the germline V gene. V lost 7 bases to trimming and J lost 7 bases, with 15 bases between them. CDR3 protein: CATREGPVGEAFF. In DNA form, the CDR3 reads TGTGCCACCAGAGAAGGACCCGTGGGTGAAGCTTTCTTT.

The CDR3 here is CASQGGNQPQHF. The CDR3 coding sequence is TGTGCCAGCCAGGGTGGCAATCAGCCCCAGCATTTT. The V gene is TRBV18, the J gene TRBJ1-5, with TRBD1 as a possible D gene (5 bases). CDR1 is KGHSH, CDR2 LQKENI, per germline. The germline V and J ends were trimmed by 8 bases and 2 bases, with 7 bases remaining between them. CDR3 length: 12 residues.

J is TRBJ2-1 and V is TRBV6-4; D is unclear. This CDR3 region has 18 residues. Germline assignment: CDR1 MRHNA and CDR2 SNTAGT. Trimming took off 5 bases at V and 0 bases at J, with 20 bases between the two ends. The CDR3 region is CASSPRYLGGSSYNEQFF. The DNA for the CDR3 is TGTGCCAGCAGTCCCCGGTACTTGGGCGGCAGCTCCTACAATGAGCAGTTCTTC.

The chain links TRBV7-3 to TRBJ2-5, with D perhaps assigned TRBD1 or TRBD2 (5 bases each). The CDR3 loop spans 14 amino acids. Germline CDR1 SGHTA, CDR2 FQGTGA. V was pared by 5 bases and J by 1 base, with 11 bases between. CDR3: CASSARGTQETQYF. CDR3 nucleotide sequence: TGTGCCAGCAGCGCCAGAGGGACCCAAGAGACCCAGTACTTC. Combining the CDR3 with reference TRBV7-3 and TRBJ2-5 gives the whole variable domain GAGVSQTPSNKVTEKGKYVELRCDPISGHTALYWYRQSLGQGPEFLIYFQGTGAADDSGLPNDRFFAVRPEGSVSTLKIQRTERGDSAVYLCASSARGTQETQYFGPGTRLLVL.

V and J are TRBV12-5 and TRBJ2-7; 8 bases are shared with TRBD1. J gave up 3 bases and V 6 bases, and 10 bases lay outside the gene matches. The germline V gene has CDR1 LGHNT and CDR2 FRNRAP. The CDR3 sequence is 15 residues long. This CDR3 reads CASGRFGTGLYEQYF. The DNA of the CDR3 is TGTGCTAGTGGCCGCTTCGGGACAGGCCTCTACGAGCAGTACTTC.

This chain links TRBV18 with TRBJ1-5; 7 nucleotides match TRBD1. The CDR3 has 15 residues. The V gene end was trimmed by 5 bases and the J gene end by 0 bases; junction bases not matched to a gene: 4. Germline-derived CDR1 and CDR2 are KGHSH and LQKENI. The CDR3 is CASSGQEYSNQPQHF. As DNA, the CDR3 is TGTGCCAGCTCAGGACAGGAGTATAGCAATCAGCCCCAGCATTTT.

The chain has TRBV4-1 and TRBJ1-5; TRBD1 agrees at 8 bases. This CDR3 has 15 amino acids. V shed 1 base, J shed 6 bases, and the junction held 5 bases outside the gene matches. Germline V CDR1 and CDR2: MGHRA, YSYEKL. CDR3 in DNA: TGCGCCAGCAGCCAAGGTGGACAGGGAATTCAGCCCCAGCATTTT. This gives the protein CASSQGGQGIQPQHF.

This chain joins TRBV6-5 and TRBJ2-7, with D maybe TRBD2 (7 bases). CDR3 length: 13 residues. Trimming pared 5 bases from V and 6 bases from J, leaving 14 bases between. The V gene's germline CDR1 is MNHEY and CDR2 SVGAGI. The CDR3 sequence: CASSPGGPSEQYF. CDR3 coding DNA: TGTGCCAGCAGTCCGGGGGGCCCGAGCGAGCAGTACTTC.

The chain has TRBV5-1 and TRBJ2-1; TRBD2 agrees at 10 bases. This CDR3 has 15 residues. V trimming: 0 bases; J trimming: 9 bases; junction bases outside the gene matches: 6. Germline V CDR1 and CDR2: SGHRS, YFSETQ. The CDR3 loop is CASSLEASGSVEQFF. In nucleotides, the CDR3 is TGCGCCAGCAGCTTGGAGGCTAGCGGGAGCGTTGAGCAGTTCTTC.

The V gene is TRBV6-5, the J gene TRBJ2-3, with TRBD2 matching 10 bases. The CDR3 runs 15 residues. V lost 7 bases, J lost 0 bases, and 4 bases stayed unmatched. The germline gives CDR1 MNHEY, CDR2 SVGAGI. The CDR3 spells CASTGLAESTDTQYF. Here the CDR3 DNA reads TGTGCCAGCACAGGACTAGCGGAAAGCACAGATACGCAGTATTTT.